Shown below are 4 T cell receptor beta chains from a single sample sequenced in a study of blood T cell repertoires in COVID-19. Profiled with immunoSEQ multiplex PCR; TCRdb holds only in-frame clones, not every one. The data show under 300,000 clones, approximately 86% seen once. The material sequenced was PBMCs or T cells enriched from blood (not recorded which). The receptor source for this set is a woman aged 25 to 39 who had recovered from COVID-19.

V usage is TRBV29-1 and J usage is TRBJ1-5; D gene uncertain. From germline, CDR1 is SQVTM and CDR2 ANQGSEA. The CDR3 sequence is 14 residues long. The V gene lost 5 bases and the J gene lost 5 bases, with 16 bases spanning the gap. CDR3: CSVRYGNTDQPQHF. DNA of the CDR3: TGCAGCGTTAGATATGGTAATACTGATCAGCCCCAGCATTTT. Drawing the rest from reference TRBV29-1 and TRBJ1-5, the complete variable domain is SAVISQKPSRDICQRGTSLTIQCQVDSQVTMMFWYRQQPGQSLTLIATANQGSEATYESGFVIDKFPISRPNLTFSTLTVSNMSPEDSSIYLCSVRYGNTDQPQHFGDGTRLSIL.

The chain links TRBV14 to TRBJ1-2; TRBD1 matches at 7 bases. Germline V gene data show CDR1 as SGHDN and CDR2 as FVKESK. The CDR3 spans 13 residues. With 5 bases clipped from V and 4 bases from J, the junction kept 4 bases outside the gene matches. CDR3 nucleotides: TGTGCCAGCAGCGGGACAGTTTTCTATGGCTACACCTTC. Protein: CASSGTVFYGYTF.

This clone showed up just once. V usage is TRBV5-1 and J usage is TRBJ1-1; the match to TRBD1 covers 8 bases. Germline V gene data show CDR1 as SGHRS and CDR2 as YFSETQ. The CDR3 totals 15 residues. The junction had 9 bases not matched to a gene; V was cut back by 0 bases and J by 8 bases. CDR3 DNA sequence: TGCGCCAGCAGCTTGGCGGGCAGGGGGCAAGGGGAAGCTTTCTTT. This codes for CASSLAGRGQGEAFF.

The J gene is TRBJ2-5, the V gene TRBV7-9, with a possible D match to TRBD2 (6 bases). Germline V CDR1 and CDR2: SEHNR, FQNEAQ (reference sequence). V dropped 1 base and J dropped 1 base, with 19 bases sitting between them. This CDR3 is 18 amino acids long. The CDR3 DNA sequence: TGTGCCAGCAGCTTAGTGAAAGGGGCGGGACTCTCCCAAGAGACCCAGTACTTC. Its translation: CASSLVKGAGLSQETQYF.